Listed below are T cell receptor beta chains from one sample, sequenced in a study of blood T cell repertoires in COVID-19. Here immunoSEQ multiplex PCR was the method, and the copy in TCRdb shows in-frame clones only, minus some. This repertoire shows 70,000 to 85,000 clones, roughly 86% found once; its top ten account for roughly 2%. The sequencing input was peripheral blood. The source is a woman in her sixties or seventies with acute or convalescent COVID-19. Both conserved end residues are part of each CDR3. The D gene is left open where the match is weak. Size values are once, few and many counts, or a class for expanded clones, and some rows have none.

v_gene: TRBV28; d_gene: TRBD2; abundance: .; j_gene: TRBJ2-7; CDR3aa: CASSLWTSAGSRGSYEQYF; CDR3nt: TGTGCCAGCAGTCTTTGGACTAGCGCGGGTTCCAGGGGCTCCTACGAGCAGTACTTC
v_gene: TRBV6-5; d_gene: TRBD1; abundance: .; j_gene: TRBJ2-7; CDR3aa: CASSYEGQGTEQYF; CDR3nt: TGTGCCAGCAGTTACGAGGGACAGGGAACCGAGCAGTACTTC
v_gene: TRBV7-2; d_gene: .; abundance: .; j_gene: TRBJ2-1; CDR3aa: CASSLGRGRAAYNEQFF; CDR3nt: TGTGCCAGCAGCTTAGGGAGGGGGAGGGCCGCGTACAATGAGCAGTTCTTC
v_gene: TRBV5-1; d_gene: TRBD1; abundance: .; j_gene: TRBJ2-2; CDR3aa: CASSIQGQGITGELFF; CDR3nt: TGCGCCAGCAGCATCCAAGGACAGGGGATAACCGGGGAGCTGTTTTTT
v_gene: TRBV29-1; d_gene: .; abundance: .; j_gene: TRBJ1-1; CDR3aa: CSVGGNRATEAFF; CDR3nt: TGCAGCGTTGGAGGGAACAGGGCCACTGAAGCTTTCTTT
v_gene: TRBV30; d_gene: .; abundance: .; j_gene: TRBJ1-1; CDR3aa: CAWSVRGIGYTEAFF; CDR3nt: TGTGCCTGGAGTGTACGAGGTATCGGATACACTGAAGCTTTCTTT
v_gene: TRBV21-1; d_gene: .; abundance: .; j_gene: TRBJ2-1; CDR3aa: CASTSHDPRDEQFF; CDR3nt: TGTGCCAGCACCTCTCACGATCCCAGGGATGAGCAGTTCTTC
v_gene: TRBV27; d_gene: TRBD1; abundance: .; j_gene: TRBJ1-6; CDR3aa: CASYSGTGGSPLHF; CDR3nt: TGTGCCAGCTATTCCGGGACAGGGGGATCACCCCTCCACTTT
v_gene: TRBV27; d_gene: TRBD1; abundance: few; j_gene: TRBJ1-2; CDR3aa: CASRPGGNYGYTF; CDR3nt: TGTGCCAGCAGACCAGGGGGAAACTATGGCTACACCTTC
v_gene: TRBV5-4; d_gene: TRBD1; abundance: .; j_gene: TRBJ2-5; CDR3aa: CASSAQGAGETQYF; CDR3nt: TGTGCCAGCAGCGCTCAGGGGGCTGGGGAGACCCAGTACTTC
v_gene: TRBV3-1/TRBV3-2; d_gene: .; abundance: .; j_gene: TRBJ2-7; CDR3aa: CASSQVTDSYEQYF; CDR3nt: TGTGCCAGCAGCCAAGTGACAGATTCCTACGAGCAGTACTTC
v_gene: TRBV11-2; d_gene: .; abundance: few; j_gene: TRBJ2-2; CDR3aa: CASSSPTGVGELFF; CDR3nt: TGTGCCAGCAGCTCGCCAACGGGGGTAGGGGAGCTGTTTTTT
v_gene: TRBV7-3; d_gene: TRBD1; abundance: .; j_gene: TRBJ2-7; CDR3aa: CASSPGQGVGEQYF; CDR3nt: TGTGCCAGCAGCCCCGGACAGGGGGTGGGCGAGCAGTACTTC
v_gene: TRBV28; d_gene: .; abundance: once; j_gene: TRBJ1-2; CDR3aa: CASSSFDGLYGYTF; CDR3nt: TGTGCCAGCAGTTCCTTTGACGGACTCTATGGCTACACCTTC
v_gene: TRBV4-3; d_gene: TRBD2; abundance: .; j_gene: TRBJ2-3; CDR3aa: CASSHGTSGTTDTQYF; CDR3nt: TGCGCCAGCAGCCACGGGACTAGCGGAACCACAGATACGCAGTATTTT
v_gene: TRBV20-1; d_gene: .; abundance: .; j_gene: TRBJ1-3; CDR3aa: CSASEQAGNTIYF; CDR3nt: TGCAGTGCTAGTGAACAGGCTGGAAACACCATATATTTT
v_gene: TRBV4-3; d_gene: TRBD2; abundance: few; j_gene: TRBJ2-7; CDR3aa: CASSQVHFGGAYEQYF; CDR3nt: TGCGCCAGCAGCCAAGTTCATTTCGGGGGGGCCTACGAGCAGTACTTC
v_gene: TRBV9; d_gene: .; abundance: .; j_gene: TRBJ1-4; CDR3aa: CASSAGARGNEKLFF; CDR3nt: TGTGCCAGCAGCGCCGGAGCAAGGGGTAATGAAAAACTGTTTTTT
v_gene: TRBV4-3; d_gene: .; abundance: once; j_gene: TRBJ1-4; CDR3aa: CASSQVRGWTNEKLFF; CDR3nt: TGCGCCAGCAGCCAAGTACGGGGGTGGACTAATGAAAAACTGTTTTTT
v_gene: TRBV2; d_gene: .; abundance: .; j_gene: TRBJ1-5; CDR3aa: CASRSNNQPQHF; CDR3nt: TGTGCCAGCAGATCAAACAATCAGCCCCAGCATTTT
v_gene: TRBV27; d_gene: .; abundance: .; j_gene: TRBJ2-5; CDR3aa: CASSPRRSQGQETQYF; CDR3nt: TGTGCCAGCAGTCCCAGGCGATCCCAAGGACAAGAGACCCAGTACTTC
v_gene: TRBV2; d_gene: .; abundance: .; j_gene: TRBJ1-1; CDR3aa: CASSGEMNTEAFF; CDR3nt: TGTGCCAGCAGTGGCGAGATGAACACTGAAGCTTTCTTT
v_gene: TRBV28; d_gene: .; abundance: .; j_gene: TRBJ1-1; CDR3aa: CASSLFPQNTEAFF; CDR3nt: TGTGCCAGCAGTTTATTTCCCCAGAACACTGAAGCTTTCTTT
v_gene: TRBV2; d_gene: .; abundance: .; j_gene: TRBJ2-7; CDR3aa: CASSEERGKRLEQYF; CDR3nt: TGTGCCAGCTCCGAAGAGAGAGGCAAACGGCTCGAGCAGTACTTC
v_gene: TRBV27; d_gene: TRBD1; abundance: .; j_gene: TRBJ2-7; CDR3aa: CASSQDRAQQYF; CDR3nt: TGTGCCAGCAGTCAAGACAGGGCACAGCAGTACTTC
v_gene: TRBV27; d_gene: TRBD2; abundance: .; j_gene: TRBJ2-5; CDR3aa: CASRPSWTRGGETQYF; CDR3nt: TGTGCCAGCAGACCTTCCTGGACTAGGGGCGGGGAGACCCAGTACTTC
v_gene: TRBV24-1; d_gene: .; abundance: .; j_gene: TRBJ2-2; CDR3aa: CATSGGALAGELFF; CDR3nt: TGTGCCACCAGTGGTGGGGCACTTGCCGGGGAGCTGTTTTTT
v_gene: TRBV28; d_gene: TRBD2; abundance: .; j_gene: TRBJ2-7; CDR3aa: CASSWGTSGYEQYF; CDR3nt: TGTGCCAGCAGTTGGGGGACTAGCGGGTACGAGCAGTACTTC
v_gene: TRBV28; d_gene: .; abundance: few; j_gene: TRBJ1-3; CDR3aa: CASSLIKGSGNTIYF; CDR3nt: TGTGCCAGCAGTTTAATTAAGGGGTCTGGAAACACCATATATTTT
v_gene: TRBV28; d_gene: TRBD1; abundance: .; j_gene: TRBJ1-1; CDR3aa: CASSLTDRHEAFF; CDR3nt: TGTGCCAGCAGTTTAACGGACAGGCACGAAGCTTTCTTT
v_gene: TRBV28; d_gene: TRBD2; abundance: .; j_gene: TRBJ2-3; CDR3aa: CASSLASGTQYF; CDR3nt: TGTGCCAGCAGTTTGGCTAGCGGGACGCAGTATTTT
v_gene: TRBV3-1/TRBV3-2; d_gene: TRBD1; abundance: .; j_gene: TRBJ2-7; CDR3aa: CASSGLTGYEQYF; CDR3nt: TGTGCCAGCAGCGGGTTGACAGGGTACGAGCAGTACTTC